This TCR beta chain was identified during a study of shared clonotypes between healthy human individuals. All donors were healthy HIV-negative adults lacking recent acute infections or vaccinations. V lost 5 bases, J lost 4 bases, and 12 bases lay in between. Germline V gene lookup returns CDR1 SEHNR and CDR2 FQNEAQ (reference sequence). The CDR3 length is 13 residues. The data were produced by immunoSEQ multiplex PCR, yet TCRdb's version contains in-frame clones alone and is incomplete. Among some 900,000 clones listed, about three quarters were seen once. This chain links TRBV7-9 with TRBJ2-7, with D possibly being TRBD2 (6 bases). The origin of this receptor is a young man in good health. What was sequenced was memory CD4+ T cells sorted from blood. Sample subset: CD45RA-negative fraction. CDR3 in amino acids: CASSPTEGYEQYF. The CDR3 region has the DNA TGTGCCAGCAGCCCGACGGAGGGGTACGAGCAGTACTTC. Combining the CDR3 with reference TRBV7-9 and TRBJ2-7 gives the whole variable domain DTGVSQNPRHKITKRGQNVTFRCDPISEHNRLYWYRQTLGQGPEFLTYFQNEAQLEKSRLLSDRFSAERPKGSFSTLEIQRTEQGDSAMYLCASSPTEGYEQYFGPGTRLTVT.